This TCR beta chain was sequenced in a study of T-cell reconstitution after alpha-beta-depleted transplantation in children (dated by TCRdb to the mid-2010s). With respect to the entire study: Using TCR repertoire profiling, the study followed T-cell immune reconstitution in a quantitative way in children after TCRalphabeta/CD19-depleted allogeneic hematopoietic cell transplantation. What the research found in general, with its limitations: In some patients, the high TCRbeta diversity seen at day 60 was put down to recipient T cells and intrathymic progenitors that had survived conditioning. The frequencies of hyperexpanded clones fell over the following months, and after one year, T-cell counts and TCRbeta diversity were mostly attributed to newly produced T cells. Apparently early alphabetaT-cell count recovery about two months after transplant reportedly relied on only several hundred rapidly expanded clones derived from non-depleted graft cells.

The treatment or condition label on this specimen signifies: allogeneic hematopoietic cell transplantation with graft depleted of TCRalphabeta T cells and CD19 B cells. TCRalphabeta/CD19-depleted allogeneic hematopoietic cell grafts were given to the transplant recipients, all of whom were children. Regarding this clonotype: Its target antigen remains unknown. Base qualities were left out, and no much larger clone turns up one base away.

Via the germline V gene, CDR1 is SGDLS and CDR2 YYNGEE. The CDR3, cysteine through phenylalanine, is 14 amino acids long. The retained sequence is limited to the CDR3, 42 bases, with the frame set at the first base. V is pared back by 0 bases and J by 7 bases, with 13 bases lying between the germline termini. Library construction relied on PCR. Sequencing used an Illumina HiSeq 2500. Molecular barcoding was employed in the preparation of TCR libraries, with unique molecular identifiers being used to normalize TCRbeta repertoire quantification. TCRdb itself trimmed the public reads at Q25 with fastp, ran MiXCR and retained productive beta chains. Every CDR3 protein is listed once, alongside the most common genes and DNA of its rows. In this sample the table shows 700,000 to 950,000 distinct CDR3 sequences, around 15% of which occur a single time. The ten largest clones take up 5% of the sample.

The V gene is TRBV9 and the J gene is TRBJ2-5; the D gene cannot be named for sure. The receptor was derived from a male patient aged 10 to 17 who had a stem cell transplant for acute lymphoblastic leukemia, so the T cells may come from the graft donor. The material was PBMCs, mostly from graft donor cells, obtained 360 days after TCRalphabeta/CD19-depleted stem cell transplant. At the DNA level, the sequence is TGTGCCAGCAGCGTAGAGCTGGAGTCGGCGACCCAGTACTTC. It translates to CASSVELESATQYF. The CDR3 plus the reference TRBV9 and TRBJ2-5 genes for the other parts give the full variable domain: DSGVTQTPKHLITATGQRVTLRCSPRSGDLSVYWYQQSLDQGLQFLIQYYNGEERAKGNILERFSAQQFPDLHSELNLSSLELGDSALYFCASSVELESATQYFGPGTRLLVL.